This T cell receptor beta chain was profiled in a study of blood T cell repertoires in COVID-19. The wider study: Italy, Spain and the United States were the sources of the convalescent and acute COVID-19 samples.

Data came from immunoSEQ multiplex PCR; TCRdb stores just in-frame clones and leaves some out. The sample lists fewer than 110,000 clones; 85% were seen once. Germline V gives CDR1 WNHNN, CDR2 SYGVQD (reference sequence). The J segment lost 4 bases and the V segment lost 9 bases, leaving 4 bases of the junction unmatched. The CDR3 length is 13 residues. The rearrangement uses TRBV10-1 and TRBJ1-1, with TRBD1 identical over 11 bases. The material sequenced was peripheral blood. The TCR sequence derives from a woman in her 70s with active or convalescent COVID-19. DNA for the CDR3: TGCGCCAGGTTAGGGACAGGGGGCACTGAAGCTTTCTTT. It specifies CARLGTGGTEAFF.